The TCR beta chain under discussion was sequenced for a study of low-dose radiotherapy and immunotherapy resistance in tumors (dated by TCRdb to between 2021 and 2024). Regarding the research as a whole: Patients in Cohort 1 were given 0.5 Gy per fraction every 2 weeks, and the prescribed total PTV dose was 6.5 Gy. For Cohort 2, the dose was 1 Gy per fraction given every two weeks, adding up to 13 Gy in total across 26 weeks. Patients were given nivolumab as a 240 mg flat dose every two weeks and ipilimumab at 1 mg/kg every six weeks, with both drugs delivered intravenously. Cyclophosphamide 200 mg/m2 was given intravenously every two weeks, one day before each radiation and immunotherapy administration. Patients took aspirin 300 mg orally once daily for four cycles, starting on cycle 1 day 1. Trial participants were not randomized into treatment groups. The translational analysis covered eight patients: three from the first dose cohort and the first five from the second dose cohort.

Including cysteine and phenylalanine, the CDR3 has 14 amino acids. Left in the record is the CDR3 DNA by itself, 42 bases read in frame from the first base. The germline V gene encodes CDR1 SGHRS and CDR2 YFSETQ. Sequencing relied on an Illumina HiSeq 2500. Superscript III and a set of TRAV- and TRBV-specific primers were used to synthesize first-strand cDNA, so that both TCRalpha and TCRbeta chains were covered. A roughly 19-cycle PCR with Phusion amplified the TCRs, pairing a constant-region primer with the adapter that was attached to the V primers. The isolated mRNA was amplified using the MessageAmp II aRNA Amplification Kit, with in vitro transcription performed for approximately 15 hours at 37 degrees C. The Dynabeads mRNA DIRECT Purification Kit was used to isolate mRNA for TCR sequencing. Indexed Illumina adapters were added in a second roughly 26-cycle Phusion PCR, and the resulting products were purified with AMPure XP beads. The published analysis was carried out like this. Custom Perl scripts were used to pool TCR sequences that encoded the same protein, to remove out-of-frame sequences, and to calculate the abundance of each clonotype. Any TCR sequence backed by just one read was left out of the analysis. Repertoire metrics included Shannon entropy, Gini index, clonality, richness, and frequency of TCRs shared between repertoires. TCRdb handled the public reads itself, with Q25 trimming in fastp and clone calling in MiXCR, and kept productive beta chains. A single entry per CDR3 protein holds the most common genes and DNA from its merged rows. V and J calls and clone size were set by TCRdb, not the authors. This sample holds tens of thousands of distinct CDR3 sequences; about 25% were observed only once. The ten most abundant clones make up approximately 5.7% of the sample.

This clonotype was observed many times. There is no known antigen for this receptor. The junction departs from germline at one end; a sequencing error may be responsible. The time point label, read with the paper, signifies: before trial treatment. Donors were enrolled in RACIN, a single-arm phase I dose-escalation trial combining nivolumab, ipilimumab, aspirin, low-dose cyclophosphamide and low-dose radiotherapy. Patients with advanced, TIL-negative solid tumors were considered eligible. The material was PBMCs, obtained before treatment. The receptor comes from a male donor with prostate cancer. The V and J genes are TRBV5-1 and TRBJ1-5; a weak D assignment points to TRBD1 (6 bases agree). The DNA sequence reads TGTGCCAGCAGCCTGGGGGGCGGCAATCAGCCCCAGCATTTT. The encoded protein is CASSLGGGNQPQHF.